This passage covers 27 T cell receptor beta chains from one sample sequenced in a study of neurological immune-mediated disorders. TCRdb reprocessed the 5' RACE reads with MiXCR, giving one entry per CDR3 protein. The table lists around 53,000 distinct CDR3 sequences, roughly 8% of them singletons, with 1.9% in the top ten. Time point defined: longitudinal time-point 3. The sample comprised PBMCs. The receptors shown here come from a woman between 35 and 50 years old in good health.

This clonotype was recorded many times. The chain couples TRBV6-6 to TRBJ1-6; the D gene is possibly TRBD1 (6 bases). Germline CDR1 and CDR2: MNHNY and SVGAGI (reference sequence). V was pared by 5 bases and J by 9 bases, with 11 bases between. The CDR3 has 13 amino acids. Here the CDR3 DNA reads TGTGCCAGCAGTCAGGGGCTCGGTTCACCCCTCCACTTT. This gives the protein CASSQGLGSPLHF.

At least ten counts were recorded for this clonotype. The rearrangement joins TRBV25-1 to TRBJ2-5, with 10 bases matching TRBD1. V gave up 5 bases and J gave up 3 bases; unmatched junction bases: 6. CDR3 length: 15 amino acids. The germline V gene has CDR1 MGHDK and CDR2 SYGVNS. The CDR3 protein is CASSKRGTGEETQYF. The CDR3 bases are TGTGCCAGCAGTAAAAGAGGGACAGGGGAAGAGACCCAGTACTTC.

The chain recombines TRBV6-2 or TRBV6-3 with TRBJ1-1; 8 nucleotides agree with TRBD1. This CDR3 comprises 17 residues. V trimming: 0 bases; J trimming: 1 base; junction bases outside the gene matches: 7. The V gene's germline CDR1 is MNHEY and CDR2 SVGEGT. Here the CDR3 DNA reads TGTGCCAGCAGTTACTCACGTTGGGGACAGGCGAACACTGAAGCTTTCTTT. This translates into CASSYSRWGQANTEAFF.

Ten or more counts support this clonotype. V is TRBV5-6 and J is TRBJ2-1; D remains ambiguous. This CDR3 has 12 amino acids. Germline-derived CDR1 and CDR2 are SGHDT and YYEEEE. V lost 6 bases and J 4 bases, leaving 8 bases between the germline ends. CDR3 bases: TGTGCCAGCACCTTTCAGTACAATGAGCAGTTCTTC. Translation: CASTFQYNEQFF. Drawing the rest from reference TRBV5-6 and TRBJ2-1, the complete variable domain is DAGVTQSPTHLIKTRGQQVTLRCSPKSGHDTVSWYQQALGQGPQFIFQYYEEEERQRGNFPDRFSGHQFPNYSSELNVNALLLGDSALYLCASTFQYNEQFFGPGTRLTVL.

This clonotype was detected ten times or more. The chain couples TRBV29-1 to TRBJ2-3; TRBD1 matches at 7 bases. The CDR3 runs to 13 residues. Germline V gene sequence: CDR1 SQVTM, CDR2 ANQGSEA. Trimming at V came to 3 bases and at J to 1 base, leaving 1 base not matched to a gene. In nucleotides, the CDR3 is TGCAGCGTTGATGGGACAGGCACAGATACGCAGTATTTT. It specifies CSVDGTGTDTQYF.

This clonotype appeared a few times. The chain uses TRBV10-2 and TRBJ2-7; no definite D call. CDR3 size: 15 residues. V was trimmed by 0 bases and J by 4 bases, leaving 13 bases between them. Germline V gives CDR1 WSHSY, CDR2 SAAADI. CDR3 loop: CASSESTRARYEQYF. CDR3 nucleotide sequence: TGCGCCAGCAGTGAGTCGACGCGAGCACGGTACGAGCAGTACTTC.

V gene TRBV4-3 combines with J gene TRBJ2-7, with 9 bases identical to TRBD2. Germline V gene sequence: CDR1 LGHNA, CDR2 YSLEER. This CDR3 region has 14 residues. Germline trimming cut 4 bases from V and 7 bases from J; bases unmatched to any gene: 8. CDR3 residues: CASSLTGTSREQYF. CDR3 in DNA: TGCGCCAGCAGCCTGACCGGGACTAGCAGGGAGCAGTACTTC.

This clonotype showed up many times. V gene TRBV5-1 combines with J gene TRBJ2-3; 8 bases match TRBD2. After removal of 1 base from V and 5 bases from J, the junction contained 9 bases not matched to a gene. Germline V gene lookup returns CDR1 SGHRS and CDR2 YFSETQ. CDR3 length: 16 amino acids. CDR3 coding DNA: TGCGCCAGCAGCTTGTCCCCAGCGGGAGATGGAGATACGCAGTATTTT. Protein: CASSLSPAGDGDTQYF.

This clonotype was detected many times. The V call is TRBV29-1, the J call TRBJ2-3, with a possible D match to TRBD1 (6 bases). Trimming took off 5 bases at V and 1 base at J, with 19 bases between the two ends. Per germline, CDR1 SQVTM and CDR2 ANQGSEA. CDR3 length: 16 residues. The CDR3 spells CSVIDLPGHRTDTQYF. The DNA of the CDR3 is TGCAGCGTTATTGATCTACCGGGACATCGCACAGATACGCAGTATTTT.

This clonotype was recorded at least ten times. The rearrangement uses TRBV7-2 and TRBJ2-3; 8 bases agree with TRBD2. The CDR3 runs to 16 residues. CDR1 is SGHTA, CDR2 FQGNSA, per germline. The J segment lost 7 bases and the V segment lost 5 bases, leaving 14 bases of the junction unmatched. In DNA form, the CDR3 reads TGTGCCAGCAGCGGGGCCGGGACTAGTGCTTTGAATACGCAGTATTTT. This sequence encodes CASSGAGTSALNTQYF.

This clonotype was counted many times. The chain couples TRBV15 to TRBJ1-5; TRBD1 matches 12 bases. Germline V lookup: CDR1 LNHNV, CDR2 YYDKDF (reference sequence). CDR3 size: 21 residues. J was trimmed by 4 bases and V by 0 bases; bases with no gene match: 16. The CDR3 loop reads CATSRDGPGQGAGGQNQPQHF. CDR3 nucleotides: TGTGCCACCAGCAGAGATGGTCCGGGACAGGGGGCTGGAGGTCAGAATCAGCCCCAGCATTTT.

Many counts were recorded for this clonotype. V usage is TRBV5-1 and J usage is TRBJ2-5, with TRBD1 matching 12 bases. Germline V gives CDR1 SGHRS, CDR2 YFSETQ. This CDR3 contains 18 residues. V lost 4 bases and J lost 0; bases outside the gene matches: 10. CDR3 sequence: CASSVGQGARLYQETQYF. The DNA of the CDR3 is TGCGCCAGCAGCGTGGGACAGGGGGCGCGTCTGTACCAAGAGACCCAGTACTTC.

The sample holds many counts of this clonotype. The chain links TRBV5-1 to TRBJ1-1; 8 bases are shared with TRBD1. This CDR3 region has 14 residues. Germline CDR1 SGHRS, CDR2 YFSETQ. The ends lost 4 bases at V and 3 bases at J; junction bases unmatched: 5. CDR3 coding DNA: TGCGCCAGCAGCCTGTGGACAGGGCACACTGAAGCTTTCTTT. It encodes CASSLWTGHTEAFF.

This clonotype has a count of ten or more. The V call is TRBV6-2 or TRBV6-3, the J call TRBJ2-2; 7 nucleotides align to TRBD1. CDR1 MNHEY and CDR2 SVGEGT come from the germline V gene. V shed 8 bases and J 1 base; nucleotides not matched to a gene: 4. This CDR3 comprises 14 residues. This CDR3 is CASGQVKNTGELFF. CDR3 DNA sequence: TGTGCCAGCGGACAGGTTAAGAACACCGGGGAGCTGTTTTTT.

This clonotype was detected many times. The V call is TRBV2, the J call TRBJ2-1; 9 nucleotides agree with TRBD2. This CDR3 has 16 residues. Germline V gene data show CDR1 as SNHLY and CDR2 as FYNNEI. Unmatched junction bases numbered 9, after V lost 6 bases and J lost 3 bases. CDR3 region: CASSDIAGEGYNEQFF. The CDR3 DNA follows: TGTGCCAGCAGCGACATAGCGGGAGAGGGCTACAATGAGCAGTTCTTC.

This clonotype came up many times. V and J are TRBV2 and TRBJ1-2; D is possibly TRBD1 (6 bases). V dropped 3 bases and J dropped 7 bases, with 12 bases sitting between them. Germline V gene lookup returns CDR1 SNHLY and CDR2 FYNNEI. There are 13 residues in the CDR3. The CDR3 nucleotides are TGTGCCAGCAGTGACGTTGGGGGCGGTGGCTACACCTTC. Its protein product is CASSDVGGGGYTF. Together with reference TRBV2 and TRBJ1-2, the CDR3 gives the full variable domain: EPEVTQTPSHQVTQMGQEVILRCVPISNHLYFYWYRQILGQKVEFLVSFYNNEISEKSEIFDDQFSVERPDGSNFTLKIRSTKLEDSAMYFCASSDVGGGGYTFGSGTRLTVV.

This clonotype has a count of ten or more. J is TRBJ2-6 and V is TRBV27; 7 nucleotides match TRBD2. The CDR3 spans 17 residues. V was clipped by 8 bases and J by 0 bases; unmatched bases: 10. The V gene's germline CDR1 is MNHEY and CDR2 SMNVEV (reference sequence). DNA of the CDR3: TGTGCCAGCGGGGGGGGACGTGCCCTCTCTGGGGCCAACGTCCTGACTTTC. This translates into CASGGGRALSGANVLTF.

In its sample, this clonotype was seen many times. The germline gene is not matched at one end of the junction; a read error may be the cause. This chain connects TRBV19 to TRBJ1-5; D gene uncertain. Germline V gene data show CDR1 as LNHDA and CDR2 as SQIVND (reference sequence). The length of the CDR3 is 12 residues. CDR3 loop: CWRQIHNQPQHF. DNA of the CDR3: TGCTGGCGGCAGATACACAATCAGCCCCAGCATTTT.

In its sample, this clonotype was seen many times. The rearrangement links TRBV21-1 to TRBJ2-7; the table's TRBD1 call for D was not verified on the DNA. TRBV21-1 is a pseudogene segment. This CDR3 region has 17 residues. CDR3 bases: TGTGCCAGCAGCCCCATAGGGACCACTAAACAGATCTACGAGCAGTACTTC. Its translation: CASSPIGTTKQIYEQYF.

This clonotype was detected ten times or more. This chain joins TRBV5-1 and TRBJ1-2; 7 bases line up with TRBD1. Unmatched junction bases numbered 0, after V lost 2 bases and J lost 2 bases. The germline V gene encodes CDR1 SGHRS and CDR2 YFSETQ. This CDR3 is built from 13 residues. The DNA of the CDR3 is TGCGCCAGCAGCTTACAGGGGAACTATGGCTACACCTTC. Translation: CASSLQGNYGYTF.

This clonotype was seen at least ten times. This chain connects TRBV29-1 to TRBJ1-1; no reliable D call. Germline V gene lookup returns CDR1 SQVTM and CDR2 ANQGSEA. V was shortened by 0 bases and J by 0 bases, with 8 bases between the two germline ends. This CDR3 is built from 14 residues. The CDR3 coding sequence is TGCAGCGTTGAAGACAGTCCTATGAACACTGAAGCTTTCTTT. This encodes CSVEDSPMNTEAFF. The whole variable domain, remainder taken from reference TRBV29-1 and TRBJ1-1, is SAVISQKPSRDICQRGTSLTIQCQVDSQVTMMFWYRQQPGQSLTLIATANQGSEATYESGFVIDKFPISRPNLTFSTLTVSNMSPEDSSIYLCSVEDSPMNTEAFFGQGTRLTVV.

This clonotype has at least ten counts. The V gene is TRBV5-1, the J gene TRBJ2-5; no reliable D call. CDR1 is SGHRS, CDR2 YFSETQ, per germline. This CDR3 region has 15 residues. Trimming took 0 bases from V and 5 from J, leaving 14 bases between them. The CDR3: CASSLGVGFGETQYF. CDR3 DNA sequence: TGCGCCAGCAGCTTGGGGGTGGGCTTCGGGGAGACCCAGTACTTC.

Many counts were recorded for this clonotype. The V and J genes are TRBV29-1 and TRBJ2-5; 9 nucleotides align to TRBD1. V dropped 6 bases and J dropped 5; count of bases not matched to a gene: 4. Germline V gives CDR1 SQVTM, CDR2 ANQGSEA. This CDR3 spans 12 amino acids. CDR3 region: CSVNRGLETQYF. CDR3 nucleotides: TGCAGCGTGAACAGGGGGCTGGAGACCCAGTACTTC.

The sample holds many counts of this clonotype. The chain carries TRBV20-1 and TRBJ1-5; 7 bases are a match to TRBD1. Germline CDR1 reads DFQATT; CDR2 reads SNEGSKA (reference sequence). Germline trimming cut 5 bases from V and 0 bases from J; bases unmatched to any gene: 4. The CDR3 is 14 residues long. CDR3 amino acids: CSAWTGYSNQPQHF. The CDR3 nucleotides read TGCAGTGCTTGGACAGGCTATAGCAATCAGCCCCAGCATTTT.

This clonotype was found many times. The V gene is TRBV10-3, the J gene TRBJ2-2; 12 bases agree with TRBD1. This CDR3 is 16 amino acids long. The V segment lost 6 bases and the J segment 4 bases; nucleotides outside the gene matches: 6. Germline CDR1 and CDR2: ENHRY and SYGVKD. In DNA form, the CDR3 reads TGTGCCATCAGCAGACCGGGACAGGGGGCCACCGGGGAGCTGTTTTTT. Protein sequence: CAISRPGQGATGELFF.

This clonotype was counted at least ten times. The chain joins TRBV5-1 to TRBJ1-2; TRBD1 matches at 8 bases. Germline CDR1 reads SGHRS; CDR2 reads YFSETQ. The junction had 4 bases not matched to a gene; V was cut back by 2 bases and J by 4 bases. The length of the CDR3 is 14 residues. The CDR3 DNA sequence: TGCGCCAGCAGCTTAGGACAGGGTGGCTATGGCTACACCTTC. Encoded protein: CASSLGQGGYGYTF.

This clonotype was seen ten or more times. This chain connects TRBV5-6 to TRBJ2-7, with D possibly matching TRBD2 (6 bases). Trimming stripped 4 bases from V and 4 bases from J, with 18 bases between. The CDR3 consists of 15 residues. In germline, CDR1 is SGHDT, CDR2 YYEEEE. As DNA, the CDR3 is TGTGCCAGCAGCCAGGTTCCGTCCGGGACTTACGAGCAGTACTTC. Residues: CASSQVPSGTYEQYF.